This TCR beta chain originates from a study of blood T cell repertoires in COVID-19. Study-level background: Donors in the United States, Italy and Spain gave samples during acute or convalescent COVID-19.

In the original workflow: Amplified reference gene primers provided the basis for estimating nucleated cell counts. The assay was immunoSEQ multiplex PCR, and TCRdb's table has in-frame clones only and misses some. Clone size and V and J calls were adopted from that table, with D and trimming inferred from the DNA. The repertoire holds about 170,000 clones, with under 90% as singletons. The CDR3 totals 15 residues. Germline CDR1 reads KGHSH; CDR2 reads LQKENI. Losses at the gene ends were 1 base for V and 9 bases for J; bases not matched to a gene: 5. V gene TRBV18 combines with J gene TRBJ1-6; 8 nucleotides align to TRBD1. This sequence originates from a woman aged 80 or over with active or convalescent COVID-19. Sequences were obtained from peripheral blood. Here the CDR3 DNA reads TGTGCCAGCTCACCACGCGCGGACAGGGTTTCACCCCTCCACTTT. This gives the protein CASSPRADRVSPLHF.